The rows below give T cell receptor beta chains drawn from one sample of a study of blood T cell repertoires in COVID-19. Sequencing was performed with immunoSEQ multiplex PCR; in TCRdb, only in-frame clones are kept and a portion is missing. The sample has roughly 200,000 clones, 70% to 90% seen once. Sequencing input: peripheral blood. These receptors were collected from a woman aged 70-85 years with active or convalescent COVID-19. CDR3s include the opening cysteine and the closing phenylalanine or tryptophan. The D gene is left open where the match is weak. Clone size appears in some rows only: once, few, many, or a class for an expanded clone.

V gene	clone size	J gene	CDR3 length	D gene	CDR3 DNA	CDR3 protein
TRBV9	.	TRBJ2-3	15	TRBD2	TGTGCCAGCAGCGTTAGCCTAGCGGGCGCAGATACGCAGTATTTT	CASSVSLAGADTQYF
TRBV7-2	.	TRBJ1-1	14	.	TGTGCCAGCAGCTTACAGGCCTCGGCCACTGAAGCTTTCTTT	CASSLQASATEAFF
TRBV4-1	.	TRBJ2-3	17	TRBD2	TGCGCCAGCAGCCAACTTCCTAGCGGGGCTAGCACAGATACGCAGTATTTT	CASSQLPSGASTDTQYF
TRBV3-1/TRBV3-2	.	TRBJ2-3	14	TRBD1	TGTGCCAGCAGCCGACAGGGCATCACAGATACGCAGTATTTT	CASSRQGITDTQYF
TRBV5-1	.	TRBJ2-7	15	TRBD2	TGCGCCAGCAGCTGGGGTAGCGGGAAGACCTACGAGCAGTACTTC	CASSWGSGKTYEQYF
TRBV10-3	.	TRBJ2-3	16	.	TGTGCCATCAGTGAGTTGCTAGCAGGGGGAGGTGGTACGCAGTATTTT	CAISELLAGGGGTQYF
TRBV28	.	TRBJ2-3	15	.	TGTGCCAGCAGTTTATATGGACAGCAGCAAGATACGCAGTATTTT	CASSLYGQQQDTQYF
TRBV9	.	TRBJ2-3	14	.	TGTGCCAGCAACCGGGACTCGGACACAGATACGCAGTATTTT	CASNRDSDTDTQYF
TRBV6-5	.	TRBJ2-1	15	TRBD2	TGTGCCAGCAGTCCTAGCGGGAGGGGGCTCGATCAGCAGTTCTTC	CASSPSGRGLDQQFF
TRBV12-3/TRBV12-4	.	TRBJ1-1	13	.	TGTGCCAGCAGTTTGAAGGAGGACACTGAAGCTTTCTTT	CASSLKEDTEAFF
TRBV30	few	TRBJ1-5	15	TRBD1	TGTGCCTGGAGTGGACAGGGGGTCAGAAATCAGCCCCAGCATTTT	CAWSGQGVRNQPQHF
TRBV30	.	TRBJ2-3	14	TRBD2	TGTGCCTGGAGGTGGGGGACTAGCGGAGATACGCAGTATTTT	CAWRWGTSGDTQYF
TRBV4-2	.	TRBJ2-1	15	.	TGTGCCAGCAGCCAAGAAGCACTAGCTGGAAATGAGCAGTTCTTC	CASSQEALAGNEQFF
TRBV3-1/TRBV3-2	.	TRBJ2-3	12	.	TGTGCCAGCAGCCTCCACACAGATACGCAGTATTTT	CASSLHTDTQYF
TRBV7-2	few	TRBJ2-7	16	TRBD2	TGTGCCAGCAGCTTAGGACTAGCGGGAGTAGGCTACGAGCAGTACTTC	CASSLGLAGVGYEQYF
TRBV9	.	TRBJ2-1	19	TRBD2	TGTGCCAGCAGCGCCCGGAATAGCAGGACGGGGAGGGCTGGAAATGAGCAGTTCTTC	CASSARNSRTGRAGNEQFF
TRBV7-3	.	TRBJ2-7	17	TRBD2	TGTGCCAGCAGTTACCAAGCGGGGGGCGGGAGCTCCTACGAGCAGTACTTC	CASSYQAGGGSSYEQYF
TRBV12-3/TRBV12-4	.	TRBJ2-1	13	.	TGTGCCAGCAGTCCGGAGAGCTACAATGAGCAGTTCTTC	CASSPESYNEQFF
TRBV6-5	once	TRBJ1-6	13	TRBD1	TGTGCCAGCAGACAGGGGTTGACTTCACCCCTCCACTTT	CASRQGLTSPLHF
TRBV7-8	medium-sized	TRBJ2-7	17	TRBD2	TGTGCCAGCAGCTCCCCCTTCCCTAGCGGGGGGTCCTACGAGCAGTACTTC	CASSSPFPSGGSYEQYF
TRBV27	.	TRBJ1-1	15	.	TGTGCCAGCACTAATTTTGGACACCAGAACACTGAAGCTTTCTTT	CASTNFGHQNTEAFF
TRBV5-1	.	TRBJ2-2	17	TRBD2	TGCGCCAGCAGCCGCCCGGGAGCGGGAGGTCACACCGGGGAGCTGTTTTTT	CASSRPGAGGHTGELFF
TRBV27	.	TRBJ1-1	15	TRBD1	TGTGCCAGCAGTTTATACAGGGGTCAGGGCACTGAAGCTTTCTTT	CASSLYRGQGTEAFF
TRBV4-2	.	TRBJ2-5	16	TRBD1	TGTGCCAGCAGCCAAGTAGCCCGGACAGGGTTAGAGACCCAGTACTTC	CASSQVARTGLETQYF
TRBV5-4	.	TRBJ2-7	15	TRBD2	TGTGCCAGCAGCTCTAGCGGGTGGGATAGGTACGAGCAGTACTTC	CASSSSGWDRYEQYF
TRBV25-1	.	TRBJ2-7	14	.	TGTGCCAGCAGAGGAGGGAGAAAGTCCTACGAGCAGTACTTC	CASRGGRKSYEQYF
TRBV5-1	once	TRBJ1-2	15	.	TGCGCCAGCAGCCCTCACCAGGCCTCTAACTATGGCTACACCTTC	CASSPHQASNYGYTF
TRBV6-5	.	TRBJ2-7	14	TRBD2	TGTGCCAGCAGTTATAGACTAGCGGGACTCGAGCAGTACTTC	CASSYRLAGLEQYF
TRBV18	.	TRBJ2-3	15	.	TGTGCCAGCTCACCACCGGACAGACAGACAGATACGCAGTATTTT	CASSPPDRQTDTQYF
TRBV5-4	.	TRBJ2-7	14	TRBD2	TGTGCCAGCAGCCCCGGGACTACCATCTACGAGCAGTACTTC	CASSPGTTIYEQYF
TRBV28	.	TRBJ1-4	17	.	TGTGCCAGCAGCCGGCGGTTTTTTGGCGCAACTAATGAAAAACTGTTTTTT	CASSRRFFGATNEKLFF
TRBV5-1	.	TRBJ1-3	16	TRBD1	TGCGCCAGCAGCCGGGACAGCCACGTAGGTGGAAACACCATATATTTT	CASSRDSHVGGNTIYF
TRBV14	.	TRBJ2-1	16	TRBD2	TGTGCCAGCAGCCAAGTCGGGCTAGCGGATTACAATGAGCAGTTCTTC	CASSQVGLADYNEQFF
TRBV5-1	.	TRBJ2-1	15	TRBD2	TGCGCCAGCAGCTCGGGCACGGGGGGTTACAATGAGCAGTTCTTC	CASSSGTGGYNEQFF
TRBV12-3/TRBV12-4	.	TRBJ2-1	12	.	TGTGCCAGCAGGCTTGTGAGGAATGAGCAGTTCTTC	CASRLVRNEQFF
TRBV5-1	.	TRBJ2-3	15	TRBD2	TGCGCCAGCAGCTTGAGTGGCGGGAGGGTGGATACGCAGTATTTT	CASSLSGGRVDTQYF
TRBV6-5	.	TRBJ2-1	15	TRBD1	TGTGCCAACGGACCCCGGGACAGGTCCTACAATGAGCAGTTCTTC	CANGPRDRSYNEQFF
TRBV5-6	once	TRBJ2-3	16	TRBD2	TGTGCCAGCAGCTTCCGGACTAGCGGGTACACAGATACGCAGTATTTT	CASSFRTSGYTDTQYF
TRBV5-1	.	TRBJ2-2	18	TRBD2	TGCGCCAGCAGCTCGGGACTAGCGGGAGGATCGAACACCGGGGAGCTGTTTTTT	CASSSGLAGGSNTGELFF
TRBV7-8	.	TRBJ2-5	18	TRBD2	TGTGCCAGCAGCTTAGGGGTCTCGGGAGGGAGGTACCAAGAGACCCAGTACTTC	CASSLGVSGGRYQETQYF
TRBV5-6	.	TRBJ2-5	15	TRBD2	TGTGCCAGCAGCCGGGAGGTGGGTTTTGGAGAGACCCAGTACTTC	CASSREVGFGETQYF
TRBV20-1	.	TRBJ1-5	17	.	TGCAGTGCTAGTCGCCAGGTAGACCTTTATAGCAATCAGCCCCAGCATTTT	CSASRQVDLYSNQPQHF
TRBV27	.	TRBJ2-7	15	TRBD2	TGTGCCAGCAGTTTATCCGGGACTAGCGTATACGAGCAGTACTTC	CASSLSGTSVYEQYF
TRBV4-2	.	TRBJ2-3	15	.	TGTGCCAGCAGCCAAGAGGGGGCAGCCACAGATACGCAGTATTTT	CASSQEGAATDTQYF
TRBV5-8	.	TRBJ2-7	13	.	TGTGCCAGCAGCCCACTACAGGGTCACGAGCAGTACTTC	CASSPLQGHEQYF
TRBV3-1/TRBV3-2	.	TRBJ2-7	12	.	TGTGCCAGCAGCCAAGGGAGGGTCGAGCAGTACTTC	CASSQGRVEQYF
TRBV3-1/TRBV3-2	.	TRBJ2-4	14	.	TGTGCCAGCAGCTACAGTTTGGCCAAAAACATTCAGTACTTC	CASSYSLAKNIQYF
TRBV24-1	.	TRBJ2-1	16	TRBD2	TGTGCCACCAGTGATTTGCAAGGCGGGAGTTACAATGAGCAGTTCTTC	CATSDLQGGSYNEQFF
TRBV11-2	.	TRBJ2-7	15	TRBD2	TGTGCCAGCAGCTTAGAACTAGCGGGAACCTACGAGCAGTACTTC	CASSLELAGTYEQYF
TRBV3-1/TRBV3-2	.	TRBJ2-1	16	.	TGTGCCAGCAGCGTGAGGCGAAGCGGACCTTACAATGAGCAGTTCTTC	CASSVRRSGPYNEQFF
TRBV7-3	.	TRBJ2-5	14	TRBD1	TGTGCCAGCAGCAATAGGGGACAGCAAGAGACCCAGTACTTC	CASSNRGQQETQYF
TRBV5-1	.	TRBJ2-2	14	TRBD2	TGCGCCAGCCGCACTAGCGGGGTCACCGGGGAGCTGTTTTTT	CASRTSGVTGELFF
TRBV5-1	.	TRBJ2-1	15	TRBD2	TGCGCCAGCAGCTTTAGCGGGAGTCCCCTCAATGAGCAGTTCTTC	CASSFSGSPLNEQFF
TRBV11-3	.	TRBJ2-2	14	.	TGTGCCAGCAGCTTATATCAGTGGAGCGGGGAGCTGTTTTTT	CASSLYQWSGELFF
TRBV6-5	.	TRBJ1-2	13	TRBD1	TGTGCCAGCAGGCGTACAGGGGGCGAAGGCTACACCTTC	CASRRTGGEGYTF
TRBV29-1	.	TRBJ1-5	13	.	TGCAGCGTTGGAGGGAGTTCAAATCAGCCCCAGCATTTT	CSVGGSSNQPQHF
TRBV9	.	TRBJ1-1	14	TRBD1	TGTGCCAGCAGCACCGGAGGGGGCTACACTGAAGCTTTCTTT	CASSTGGGYTEAFF
TRBV15	.	TRBJ1-5	14	.	TGTGCCACCAGCCCCCCGGGATTTAATCAGCCCCAGCATTTT	CATSPPGFNQPQHF
TRBV3-1/TRBV3-2	.	TRBJ2-1	15	TRBD2	TGTGCCAGCAGTCTTAGCGGGAGGGCCTACAATGAGCAGTTCTTC	CASSLSGRAYNEQFF